This entry describes one TCR beta chain. The antigen remains unidentified. The sample originates from a study of Ad26.COV2.S vaccination and SARS-CoV-2 variants. General study points: The authors reported substantial breadth in spike-specific CD8+ and CD4+ T cell responses after vaccination. Among vaccine recipients, spike-specific TCR breadth exceeded that of placebo recipients.

The protocol was immunoSEQ multiplex PCR, while the TCRdb copy is restricted to in-frame clones and leaves out a portion. The data show a few hundred thousand clones, roughly 90% seen once. Germline assignment: CDR1 PRHDT and CDR2 FYEKMQ (reference sequence). Trimming pared 1 base from V and 1 base from J, leaving 7 bases between. The CDR3 contains 15 residues. Specified treatment: roughly 18 received Ad26.COV2.S at low or high dose, single or two shots; several received placebo; per-sample allocation not given. At day 63 after the first vaccine or placebo injection, samples were drawn. The specimen was peripheral blood, collected in a trial of Ad26.COV2.S vaccine versus placebo. The TCR comes from a person aged 18 to 65 who received the Ad26.COV2.S COVID-19 vaccine or a placebo. The chain recombines TRBV13 with TRBJ2-2; D remains unclear. The CDR3 is CASSLDGRNTGELFF. CDR3 in DNA: TGTGCCAGCAGCTTAGACGGGCGGAACACCGGGGAGCTGTTTTTT.